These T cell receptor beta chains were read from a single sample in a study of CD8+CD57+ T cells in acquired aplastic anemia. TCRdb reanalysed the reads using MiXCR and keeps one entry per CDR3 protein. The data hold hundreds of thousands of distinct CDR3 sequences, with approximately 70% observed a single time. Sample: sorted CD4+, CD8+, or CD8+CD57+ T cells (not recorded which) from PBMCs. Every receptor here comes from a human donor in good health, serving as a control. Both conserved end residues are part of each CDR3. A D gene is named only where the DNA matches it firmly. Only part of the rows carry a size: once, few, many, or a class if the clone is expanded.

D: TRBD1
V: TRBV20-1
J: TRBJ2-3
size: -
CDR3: CSARSGTGYEYF
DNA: TGCAGTGCTAGATCTGGGACAGGCTACGAGTATTTT

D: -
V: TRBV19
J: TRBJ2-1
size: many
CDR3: CASTTGNNNEQFF
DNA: TGTGCCAGTACCACCGGCAATAACAATGAGCAGTTCTTC

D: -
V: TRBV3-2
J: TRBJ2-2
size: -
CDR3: CASRPTGGDTGELLF
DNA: TGTGCCAGCAGGCCCACAGGGGGGGACACCGGGGAGCTGCTTTTT

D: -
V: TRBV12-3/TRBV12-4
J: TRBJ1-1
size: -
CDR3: CASSDNMNTEAFF
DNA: TGTGCCAGCAGTGACAACATGAACACTGAAGCTTTCTTT

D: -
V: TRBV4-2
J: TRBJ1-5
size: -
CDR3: CASSHELEGSQPQHF
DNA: TGTGCCAGCAGCCACGAGCTCGAGGGGAGTCAGCCCCAGCATTTT

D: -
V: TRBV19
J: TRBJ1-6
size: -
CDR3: CASSIEGGVGSPLHF
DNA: TGTGCCAGTAGTATAGAAGGGGGAGTTGGTTCACCCCTCCACTTT

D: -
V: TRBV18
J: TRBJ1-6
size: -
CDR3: CASSPAASYNSPLHF
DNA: TGTGCCAGCTCTCCGGCAGCCTCCTATAATTCACCCCTCCACTTT

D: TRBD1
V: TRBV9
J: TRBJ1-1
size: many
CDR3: CASSVKTGKNTEAFF
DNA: TGTGCCAGCAGCGTGAAGACAGGGAAGAACACTGAAGCTTTCTTT

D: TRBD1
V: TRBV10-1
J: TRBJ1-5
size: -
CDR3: CASSEGQEGSAQHF
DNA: TGCGCCAGCAGTGAGGGACAGGAGGGCTCAGCCCAGCATTTT

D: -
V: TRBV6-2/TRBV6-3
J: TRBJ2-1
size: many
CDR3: CASSYPALASEQFF
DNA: TGTGCCAGCAGTTACCCGGCGTTGGCCAGTGAGCAGTTCTTC

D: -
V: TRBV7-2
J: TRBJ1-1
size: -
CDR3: CASSLPSAGGNTIFF
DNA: TGTGCCAGCAGCTTACCCTCGGCTGGTGGAAACACCATATTCTTT

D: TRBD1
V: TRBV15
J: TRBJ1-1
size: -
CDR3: CATRVQGADYVF
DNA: TGTGCCACCAGGGTCCAGGGGGCGGACTATGTCTTC

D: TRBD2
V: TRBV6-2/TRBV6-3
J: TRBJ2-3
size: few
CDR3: CASSYPPGTSGGPPDTQYF
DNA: TGTGCCAGCAGTTACCCTCCCGGGACTAGCGGGGGGCCTCCAGATACGCAGTATTTT

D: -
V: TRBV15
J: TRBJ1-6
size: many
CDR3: CATRSGNSPLHF
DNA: TGTGCCACCAGATCAGGGAATTCACCCCTCCACTTT

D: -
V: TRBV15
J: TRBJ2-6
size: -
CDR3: CATSRDPGTGANVLTF
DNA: TGTGCCACCAGCAGAGATCCGGGGACTGGGGCCAACGTCCTGACTTTC

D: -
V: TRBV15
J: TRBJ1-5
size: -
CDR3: CASSRYQHSPQHF
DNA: TGTGCCAGCAGCAGATATCAGCATTCACCCCAGCATTTT

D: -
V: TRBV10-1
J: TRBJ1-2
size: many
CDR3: CASICTPYGYTF
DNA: TGCGCCAGCATTTGTACCCCCTATGGCTACACCTTC

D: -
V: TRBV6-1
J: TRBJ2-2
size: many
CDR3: CASKGLPNTGELFF
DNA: TGTGCCAGCAAAGGACTTCCGAACACCGGGGAGCTGTTTTTT

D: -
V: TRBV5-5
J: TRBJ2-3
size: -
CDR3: CASSQPGYTDTQYF
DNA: TGCGCCAGCAGCCAGCCAGGGTACACAGATACGCAGTATTTT

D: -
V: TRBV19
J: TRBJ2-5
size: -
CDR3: CASSIDRLSETQYF
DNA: TGTGCCAGTAGTATAGACAGGCTGAGCGAGACCCAGTACTTC

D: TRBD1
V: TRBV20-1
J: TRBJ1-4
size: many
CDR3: CSAWTGGGEKLFF
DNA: TGCAGTGCTTGGACAGGGGGCGGTGAAAAACTGTTTTTT

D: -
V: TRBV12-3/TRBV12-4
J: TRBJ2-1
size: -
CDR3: CASSTGLSSYNEQFF
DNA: TGTGCCAGCAGTACTGGACTTAGCTCCTACAATGAGCAGTTCTTC

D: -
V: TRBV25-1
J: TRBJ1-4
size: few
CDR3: CASSDSEREKLFF
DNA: TGTGCCAGCAGTGATTCTGAGCGGGAAAAACTGTTTTTT

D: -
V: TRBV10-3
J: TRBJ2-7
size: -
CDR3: CASSSPGRRPNEQYF
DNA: TGTGCCAGCAGCTCACCGGGACGGAGACCTAACGAGCAGTACTTC

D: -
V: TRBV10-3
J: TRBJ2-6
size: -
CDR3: CASTLCGTYVLNF
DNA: TGTGCCAGCACTCTTTGCGGAACCTACGTGCTGAACTTC

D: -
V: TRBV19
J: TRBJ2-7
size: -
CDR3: CASSIPARGAGDQYF
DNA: TGTGCCAGTAGTATACCGGCGAGGGGGGCGGGCGACCAGTACTTC

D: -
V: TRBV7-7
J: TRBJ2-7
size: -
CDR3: CAGSPEGASYEQYF
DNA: TGTGCCGGCAGCCCAGAGGGTGCGTCCTACGAGCAGTACTTC

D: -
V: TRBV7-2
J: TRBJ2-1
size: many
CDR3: CASSPGRGGAQNEQFF
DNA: TGTGCCAGCAGCCCTGGTAGGGGGGGGGCCCAAAATGAGCAGTTCTTC

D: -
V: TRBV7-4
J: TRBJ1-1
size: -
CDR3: CASSLSRATEAFF
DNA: TGTGCCAGCAGTTTGAGCAGGGCCACTGAAGCTTTCTTT

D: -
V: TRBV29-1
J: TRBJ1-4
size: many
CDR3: CSVGRRNEKLFF
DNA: TGCAGCGTTGGACGGCGGAATGAAAAACTGTTTTTT

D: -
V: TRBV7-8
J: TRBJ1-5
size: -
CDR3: CASSFVPKRTLHF
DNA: TGTGCCAGCAGCTTCGTGCCAAAACGAACACTGCATTTT

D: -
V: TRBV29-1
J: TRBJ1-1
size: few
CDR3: CSVQMQGRTIEAFF
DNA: TGCAGCGTCCAAATGCAGGGCCGAACAATTGAAGCTTTCTTT

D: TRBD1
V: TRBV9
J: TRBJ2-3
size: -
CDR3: CASSVGQATGAQYF
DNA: TGTGCCAGCAGCGTGGGACAGGCGACTGGTGCGCAGTATTTT

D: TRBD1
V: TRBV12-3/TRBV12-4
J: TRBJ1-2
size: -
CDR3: CASSAQGAFGYTF
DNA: TGTGCCAGCAGTGCACAGGGGGCGTTCGGCTACACCTTC

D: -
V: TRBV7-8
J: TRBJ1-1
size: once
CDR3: CASSNGQPNTEAFF
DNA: TGTGCCAGCAGCAACGGACAGCCGAACACTGAAGCTTTCTTT

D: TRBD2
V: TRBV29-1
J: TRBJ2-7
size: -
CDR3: CSVDGLAGTYEQYF
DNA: TGCAGCGTTGATGGACTAGCGGGGACCTACGAGCAGTACTTC

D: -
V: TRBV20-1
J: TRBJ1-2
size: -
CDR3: CSAKPRTEVYYTF
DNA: TGCAGTGCCAAACCTCGGACGGAAGTCTATTACACCTTC

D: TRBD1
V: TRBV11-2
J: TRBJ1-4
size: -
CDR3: CASVDPTGGSFNEKLFF
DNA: TGTGCCAGCGTCGACCCTACAGGGGGCAGCTTTAATGAAAAACTGTTTTTT

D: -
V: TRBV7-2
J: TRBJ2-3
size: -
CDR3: CASSEEDRTDTQYF
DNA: TGTGCCAGCAGCGAGGAAGACCGCACAGATACGCAGTATTTT

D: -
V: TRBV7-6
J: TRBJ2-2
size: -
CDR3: CASSLVRGRGFGQFF
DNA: TGTGCCAGCAGCTTAGTGAGGGGGAGGGGGTTCGGGCAGTTTTTT

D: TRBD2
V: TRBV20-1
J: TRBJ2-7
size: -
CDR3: CSASGLAGFYEQYF
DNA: TGCAGTGCCAGCGGACTAGCGGGGTTTTACGAGCAGTACTTC

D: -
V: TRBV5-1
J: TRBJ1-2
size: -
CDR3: CASSLAFLDAYGYTF
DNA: TGCGCCAGCAGCTTGGCCTTTCTGGACGCCTATGGCTACACCTTC